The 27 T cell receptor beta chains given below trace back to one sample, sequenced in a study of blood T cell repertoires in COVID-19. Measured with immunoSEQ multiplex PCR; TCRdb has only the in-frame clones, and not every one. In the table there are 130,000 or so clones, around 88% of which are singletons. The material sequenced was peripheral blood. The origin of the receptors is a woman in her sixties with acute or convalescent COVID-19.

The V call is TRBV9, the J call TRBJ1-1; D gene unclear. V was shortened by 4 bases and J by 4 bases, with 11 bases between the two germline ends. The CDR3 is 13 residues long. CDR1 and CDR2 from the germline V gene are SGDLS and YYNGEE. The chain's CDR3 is CASSLVGSTEAFF. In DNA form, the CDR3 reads TGTGCCAGCAGCTTGGTGGGGAGCACTGAAGCTTTCTTT.

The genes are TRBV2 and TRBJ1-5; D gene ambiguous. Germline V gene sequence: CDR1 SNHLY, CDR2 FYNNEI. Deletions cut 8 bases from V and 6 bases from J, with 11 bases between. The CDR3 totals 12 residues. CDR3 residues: CASLDGFQPQHF. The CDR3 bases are TGTGCCAGCCTCGACGGGTTTCAGCCCCAGCATTTT.

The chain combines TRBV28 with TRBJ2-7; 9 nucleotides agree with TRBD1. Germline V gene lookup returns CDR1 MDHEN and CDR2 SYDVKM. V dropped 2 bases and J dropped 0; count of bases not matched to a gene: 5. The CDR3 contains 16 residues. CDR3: CASSLQGQGSSYEQYF. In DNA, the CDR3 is TGTGCCAGCAGTTTACAGGGACAGGGATCCTCCTACGAGCAGTACTTC.

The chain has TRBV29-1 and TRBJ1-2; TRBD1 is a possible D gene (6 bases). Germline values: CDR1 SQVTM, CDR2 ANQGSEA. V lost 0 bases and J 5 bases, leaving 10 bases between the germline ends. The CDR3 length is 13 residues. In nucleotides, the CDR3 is TGCAGCGTTGAAGAAAGGACAGCGTATGGCTACACCTTC. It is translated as CSVEERTAYGYTF.

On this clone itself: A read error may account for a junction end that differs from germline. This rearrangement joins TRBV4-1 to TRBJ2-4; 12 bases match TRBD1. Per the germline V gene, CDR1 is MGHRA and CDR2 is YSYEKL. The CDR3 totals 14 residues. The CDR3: CASSPTGTGGKVRF. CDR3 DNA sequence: TGCGCCAGCAGCCCAACCGGGACAGGGGGCAAGGTACGCTTC.

The chain's CDR3 is CASSKDSMNTEAFF. The CDR3 DNA reads as TGTGCCAGCAGTAAGGACAGTATGAACACTGAAGCTTTCTTT. The chain carries TRBV6-2 or TRBV6-3 and TRBJ1-1; maybe TRBD1 (6 bases). This CDR3 has 14 amino acids. V lost 5 bases and J lost 0, with 10 bases in between. Germline CDR1 MNHEY, CDR2 SVGEGT.

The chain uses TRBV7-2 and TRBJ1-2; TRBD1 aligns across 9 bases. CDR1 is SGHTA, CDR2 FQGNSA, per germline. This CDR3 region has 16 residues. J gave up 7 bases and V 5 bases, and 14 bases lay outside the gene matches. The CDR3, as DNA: TGTGCCAGCAGCCCCCAGCCGGGACAGGGAGGTGGTGGCTACACCTTC. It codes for CASSPQPGQGGGGYTF.

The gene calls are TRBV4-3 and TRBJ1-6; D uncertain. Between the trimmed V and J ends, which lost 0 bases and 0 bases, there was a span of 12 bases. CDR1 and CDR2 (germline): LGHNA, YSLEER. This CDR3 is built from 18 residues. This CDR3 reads CASSQEDSRSSYNSPLHF. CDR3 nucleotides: TGCGCCAGCAGCCAAGAAGACTCCCGGAGCTCCTATAATTCACCCCTCCACTTT.

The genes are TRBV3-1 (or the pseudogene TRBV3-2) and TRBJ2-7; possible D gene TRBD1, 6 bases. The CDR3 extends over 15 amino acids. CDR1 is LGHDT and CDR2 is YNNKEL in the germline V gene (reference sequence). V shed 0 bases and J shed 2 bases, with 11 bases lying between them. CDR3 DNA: TGTGCCAGCAGCCAAGAGCCAGGGGCCCCCTACGAGCAGTACTTC. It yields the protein CASSQEPGAPYEQYF.

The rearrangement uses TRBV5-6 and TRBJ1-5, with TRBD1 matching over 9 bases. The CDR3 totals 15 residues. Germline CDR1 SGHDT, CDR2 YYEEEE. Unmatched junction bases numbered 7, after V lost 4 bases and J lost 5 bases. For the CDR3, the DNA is TGTGCCAGCAGCAAAGACGGGACAGGGTATCAGCCCCAGCATTTT. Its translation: CASSKDGTGYQPQHF.

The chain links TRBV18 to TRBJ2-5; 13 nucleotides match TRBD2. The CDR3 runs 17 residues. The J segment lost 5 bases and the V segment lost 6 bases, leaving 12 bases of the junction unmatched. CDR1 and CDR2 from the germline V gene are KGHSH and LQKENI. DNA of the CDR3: TGTGCCAGCTCCCCCCTTCGAGGACTAGCGGGGGTTGAGACCCAGTACTTC. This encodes CASSPLRGLAGVETQYF.

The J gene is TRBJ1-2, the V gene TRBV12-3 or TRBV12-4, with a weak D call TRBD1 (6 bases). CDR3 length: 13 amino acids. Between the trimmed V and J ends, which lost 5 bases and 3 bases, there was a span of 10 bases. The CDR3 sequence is CASSLDSDYGYTF. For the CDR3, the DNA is TGTGCCAGCAGTCTGGACAGCGACTATGGCTACACCTTC.

DNA for the CDR3: TGTGCCAGCAGCTCGGTAGCGGGGAACACTGAAGCTTTCTTT. Translation gives CASSSVAGNTEAFF. The chain employs TRBV11-2 and TRBJ1-1; D is unclear. CDR3 size: 14 residues. Germline loops: CDR1 SGHAT, CDR2 FQNNGV. With 4 bases removed from V and 1 base from J, the gap between germline ends came to 10 bases.

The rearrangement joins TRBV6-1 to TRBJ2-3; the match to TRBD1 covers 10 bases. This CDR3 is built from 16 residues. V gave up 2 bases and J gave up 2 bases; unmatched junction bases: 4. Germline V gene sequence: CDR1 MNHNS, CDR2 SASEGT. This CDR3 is CASSERDRGSTDTQYF. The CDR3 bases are TGTGCCAGCAGTGAAAGGGACAGGGGCTCCACAGATACGCAGTATTTT.

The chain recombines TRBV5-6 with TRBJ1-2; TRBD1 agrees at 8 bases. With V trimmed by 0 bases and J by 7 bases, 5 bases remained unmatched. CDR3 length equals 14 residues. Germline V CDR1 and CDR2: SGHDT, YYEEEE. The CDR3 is CASSLDRGFGGYTF. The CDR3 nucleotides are TGTGCCAGCAGCTTGGACAGGGGGTTTGGTGGCTACACCTTC.

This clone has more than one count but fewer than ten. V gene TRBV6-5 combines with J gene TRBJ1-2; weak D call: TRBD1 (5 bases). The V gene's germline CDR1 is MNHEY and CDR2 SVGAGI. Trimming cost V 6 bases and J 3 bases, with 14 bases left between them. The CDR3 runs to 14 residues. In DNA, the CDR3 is TGTGCCAGCAGGGACGGGGGAGTGGACTATGGCTACACCTTC. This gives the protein CASRDGGVDYGYTF.

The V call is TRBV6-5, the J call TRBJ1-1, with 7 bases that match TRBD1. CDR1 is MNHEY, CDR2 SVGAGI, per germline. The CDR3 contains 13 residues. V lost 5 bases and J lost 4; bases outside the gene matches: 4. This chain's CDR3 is CASSLTGPTEAFF. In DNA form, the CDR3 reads TGTGCCAGCAGTCTGACAGGGCCCACTGAAGCTTTCTTT.

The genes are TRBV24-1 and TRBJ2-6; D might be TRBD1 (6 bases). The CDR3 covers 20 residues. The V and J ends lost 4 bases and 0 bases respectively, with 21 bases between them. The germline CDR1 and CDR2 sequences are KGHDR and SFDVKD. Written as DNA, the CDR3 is TGTGCCACCAGTGAAACACCGGGACACCTTTCAGACTCTGGGGCCAACGTCCTGACTTTC. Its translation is CATSETPGHLSDSGANVLTF.

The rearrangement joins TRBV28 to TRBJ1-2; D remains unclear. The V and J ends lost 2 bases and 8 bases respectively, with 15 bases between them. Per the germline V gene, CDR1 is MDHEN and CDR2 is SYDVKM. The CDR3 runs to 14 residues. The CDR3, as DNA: TGTGCCAGCAGTTTAGGCAATCTAGCTAGGGGCTACACCTTC. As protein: CASSLGNLARGYTF.

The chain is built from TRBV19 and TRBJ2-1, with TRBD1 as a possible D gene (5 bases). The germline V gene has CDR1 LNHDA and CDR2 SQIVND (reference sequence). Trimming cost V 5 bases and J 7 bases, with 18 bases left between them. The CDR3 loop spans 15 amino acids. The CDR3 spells CASSYQGFGLNEQFF. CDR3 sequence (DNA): TGTGCCAGTAGTTACCAGGGTTTTGGCTTGAATGAGCAGTTCTTC.

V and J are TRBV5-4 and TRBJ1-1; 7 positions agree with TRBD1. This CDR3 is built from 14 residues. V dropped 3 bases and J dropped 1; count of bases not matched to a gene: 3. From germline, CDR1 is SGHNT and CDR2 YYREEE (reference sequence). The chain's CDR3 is CASSSGQKNTEAFF. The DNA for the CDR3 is TGTGCCAGCAGCTCGGGACAGAAGAACACTGAAGCTTTCTTT.

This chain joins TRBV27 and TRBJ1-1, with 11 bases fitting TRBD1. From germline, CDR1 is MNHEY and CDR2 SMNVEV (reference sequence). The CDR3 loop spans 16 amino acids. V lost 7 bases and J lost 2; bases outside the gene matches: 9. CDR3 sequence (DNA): TGTGCCAGCAAGTCTGGACAGGGGGCCCTCAACACTGAAGCTTTCTTT. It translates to CASKSGQGALNTEAFF.

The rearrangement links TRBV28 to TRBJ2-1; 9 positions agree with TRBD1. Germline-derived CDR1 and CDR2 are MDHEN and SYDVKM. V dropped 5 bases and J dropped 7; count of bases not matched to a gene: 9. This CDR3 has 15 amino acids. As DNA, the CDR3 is TGTGCCAGCAGTCCCCGGGACAGGGCGATAAATGAGCAGTTCTTC. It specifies CASSPRDRAINEQFF.

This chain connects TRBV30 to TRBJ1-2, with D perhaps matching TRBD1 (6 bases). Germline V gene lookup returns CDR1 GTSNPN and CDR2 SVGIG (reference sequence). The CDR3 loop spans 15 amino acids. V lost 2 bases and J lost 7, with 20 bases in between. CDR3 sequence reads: CAWSYPTGPSGGYTF. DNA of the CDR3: TGTGCCTGGAGTTATCCGACAGGCCCTTCGGGTGGCTACACCTTC.

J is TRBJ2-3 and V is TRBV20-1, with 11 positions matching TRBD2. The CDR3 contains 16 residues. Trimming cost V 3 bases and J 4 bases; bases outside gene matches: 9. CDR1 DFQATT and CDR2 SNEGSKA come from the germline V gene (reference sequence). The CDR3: CSASFSGGALSDTQYF. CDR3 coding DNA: TGCAGTGCTAGTTTTAGCGGGGGGGCCTTATCAGATACGCAGTATTTT.

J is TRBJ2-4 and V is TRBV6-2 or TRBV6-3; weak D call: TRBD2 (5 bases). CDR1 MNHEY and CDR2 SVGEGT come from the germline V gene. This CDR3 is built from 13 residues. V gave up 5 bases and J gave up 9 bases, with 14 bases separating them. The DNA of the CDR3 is TGTGCCAGCAGTATGAACGGGGAAGGCATTCAGTACTTC. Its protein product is CASSMNGEGIQYF.

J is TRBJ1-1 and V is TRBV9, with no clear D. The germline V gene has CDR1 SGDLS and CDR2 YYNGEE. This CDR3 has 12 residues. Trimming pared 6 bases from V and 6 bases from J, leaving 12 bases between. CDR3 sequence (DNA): TGTGCCAGCAATTCCGGAGGAGCTGAAGCTTTCTTT. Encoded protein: CASNSGGAEAFF.